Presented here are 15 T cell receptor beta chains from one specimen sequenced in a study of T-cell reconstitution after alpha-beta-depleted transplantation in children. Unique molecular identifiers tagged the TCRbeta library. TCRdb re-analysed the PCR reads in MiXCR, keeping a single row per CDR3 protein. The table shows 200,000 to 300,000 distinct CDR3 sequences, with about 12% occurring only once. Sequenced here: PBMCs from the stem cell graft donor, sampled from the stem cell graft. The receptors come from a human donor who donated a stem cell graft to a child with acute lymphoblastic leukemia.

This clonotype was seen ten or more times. The CDR3 bases are TGTGCCATCAGCCCCCCAGGACTTGGAAACACCATATATTTT. Its protein product is CAISPPGLGNTIYF. The gene calls are TRBV10-3 and TRBJ1-3; D is unresolved. Germline V gene lookup returns CDR1 ENHRY and CDR2 SYGVKD. V gave up 6 bases and J gave up 3 bases, with 12 bases separating them. This CDR3 comprises 14 residues.

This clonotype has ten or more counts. In DNA form, the CDR3 reads TGTGCCAGCAGCCAAGATCGGATCGCCCAGTACTTC. It yields the protein CASSQDRIAQYF. The chain recombines TRBV14 with TRBJ2-5; D is unresolved. CDR1 and CDR2 from the germline V gene are SGHDN and FVKESK. There are 12 residues in the CDR3. The germline V and J ends were trimmed by 0 bases and 9 bases, with 8 bases remaining between them.

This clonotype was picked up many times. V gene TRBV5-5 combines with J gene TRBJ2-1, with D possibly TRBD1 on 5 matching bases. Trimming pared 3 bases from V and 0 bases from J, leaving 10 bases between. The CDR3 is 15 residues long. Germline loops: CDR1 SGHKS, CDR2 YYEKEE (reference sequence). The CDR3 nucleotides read TGTGCCAGCAGCTGGGGCAGGGTCTCCTACAATGAGCAGTTCTTC. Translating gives CASSWGRVSYNEQFF.

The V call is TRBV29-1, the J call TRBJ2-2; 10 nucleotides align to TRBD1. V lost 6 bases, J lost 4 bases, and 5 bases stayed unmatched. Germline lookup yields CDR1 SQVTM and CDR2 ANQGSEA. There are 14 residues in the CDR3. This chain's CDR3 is CSVRQGASTGELFF. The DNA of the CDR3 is TGCAGCGTACGACAGGGGGCGAGCACCGGGGAGCTGTTTTTT.

For the CDR3, the DNA is TGCAGTGCTAGTAGAGTAGAGACCTACGAGCAGTACTTC. Its translation is CSASRVETYEQYF. The chain has TRBV20-1 and TRBJ2-7; D is unresolved. V dropped 3 bases and J dropped 2 bases, with 11 bases sitting between them. The CDR3 is made up of 13 amino acids. The germline V gene has CDR1 DFQATT and CDR2 SNEGSKA (reference sequence).

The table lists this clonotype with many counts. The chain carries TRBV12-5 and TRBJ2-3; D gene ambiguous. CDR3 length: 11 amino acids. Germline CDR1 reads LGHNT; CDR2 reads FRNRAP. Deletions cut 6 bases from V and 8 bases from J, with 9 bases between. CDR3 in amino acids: CASGELGTQYF. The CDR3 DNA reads TGTGCTAGTGGCGAGTTGGGTACGCAGTATTTT. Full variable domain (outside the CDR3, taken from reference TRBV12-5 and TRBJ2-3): DARVTQTPRHKVTEMGQEVTMRCQPILGHNTVFWYRQTMMQGLELLAYFRNRAPLDDSGMPKDRFSAEMPDATLATLKIQPSEPRDSAVYFCASGELGTQYFGPGTRLTVL.

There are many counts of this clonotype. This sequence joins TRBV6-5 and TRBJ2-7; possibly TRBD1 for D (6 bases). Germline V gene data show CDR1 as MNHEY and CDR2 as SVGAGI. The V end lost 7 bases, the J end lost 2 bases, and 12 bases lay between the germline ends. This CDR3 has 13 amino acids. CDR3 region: CASTLTGAYEQYF. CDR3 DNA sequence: TGTGCCAGCACTTTGACAGGCGCCTACGAGCAGTACTTC.

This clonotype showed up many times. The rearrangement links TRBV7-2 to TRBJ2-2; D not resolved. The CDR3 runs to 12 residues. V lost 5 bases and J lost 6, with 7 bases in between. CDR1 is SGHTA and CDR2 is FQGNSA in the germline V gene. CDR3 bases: TGTGCCAGCAGCACCGCCCCCGGGGAGCTGTTTTTT. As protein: CASSTAPGELFF.

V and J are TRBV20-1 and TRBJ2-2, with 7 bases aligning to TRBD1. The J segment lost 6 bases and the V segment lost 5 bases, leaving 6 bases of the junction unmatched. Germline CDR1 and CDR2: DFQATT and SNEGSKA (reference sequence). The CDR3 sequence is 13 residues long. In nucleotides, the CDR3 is TGCAGTGCTCCGACTGACAGGGCCGGGGAGCTGTTTTTT. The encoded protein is CSAPTDRAGELFF.

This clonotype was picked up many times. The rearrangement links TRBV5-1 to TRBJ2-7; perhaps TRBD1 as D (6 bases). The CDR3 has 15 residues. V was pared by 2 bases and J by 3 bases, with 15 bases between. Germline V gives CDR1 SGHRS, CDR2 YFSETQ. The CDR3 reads CASSLEVGTFYEQYF. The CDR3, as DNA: TGCGCCAGCAGCTTAGAGGTTGGGACATTCTACGAGCAGTACTTC.

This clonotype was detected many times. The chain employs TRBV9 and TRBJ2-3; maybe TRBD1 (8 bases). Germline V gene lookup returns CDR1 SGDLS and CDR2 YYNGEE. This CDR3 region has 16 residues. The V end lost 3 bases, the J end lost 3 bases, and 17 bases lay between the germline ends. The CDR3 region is CASSGEGQVLTDTQYF. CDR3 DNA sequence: TGTGCCAGCAGCGGGGAGGGACAGGTCCTTACAGATACGCAGTATTTT.

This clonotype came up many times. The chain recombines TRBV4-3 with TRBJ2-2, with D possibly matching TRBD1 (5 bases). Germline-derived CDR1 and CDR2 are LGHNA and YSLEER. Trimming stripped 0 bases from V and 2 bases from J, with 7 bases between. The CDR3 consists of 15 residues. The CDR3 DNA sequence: TGCGCCAGCAGCCAAGACAGGGTTAACACCGGGGAGCTGTTTTTT. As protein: CASSQDRVNTGELFF.

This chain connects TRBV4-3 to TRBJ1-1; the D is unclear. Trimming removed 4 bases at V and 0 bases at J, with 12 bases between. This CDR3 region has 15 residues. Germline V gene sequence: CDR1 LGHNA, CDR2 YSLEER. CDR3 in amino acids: CASSPDGRLNTEAFF. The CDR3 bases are TGCGCCAGCAGCCCGGACGGACGGCTGAACACTGAAGCTTTCTTT.

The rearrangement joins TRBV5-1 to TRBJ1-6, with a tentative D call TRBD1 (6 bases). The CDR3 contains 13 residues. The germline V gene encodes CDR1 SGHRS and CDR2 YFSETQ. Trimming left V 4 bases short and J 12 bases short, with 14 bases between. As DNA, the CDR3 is TGCGCCAGCAGCAACCGGGGGGGGCGACCCCTCCACTTT. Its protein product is CASSNRGGRPLHF.

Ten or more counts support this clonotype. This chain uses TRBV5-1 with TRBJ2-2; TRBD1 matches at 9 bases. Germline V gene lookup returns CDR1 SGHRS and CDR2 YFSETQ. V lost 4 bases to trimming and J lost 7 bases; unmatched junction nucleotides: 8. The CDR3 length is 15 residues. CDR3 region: CASSARTGENGELFF. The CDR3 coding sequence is TGCGCCAGCAGCGCTAGGACAGGGGAAAACGGGGAGCTGTTTTTT.